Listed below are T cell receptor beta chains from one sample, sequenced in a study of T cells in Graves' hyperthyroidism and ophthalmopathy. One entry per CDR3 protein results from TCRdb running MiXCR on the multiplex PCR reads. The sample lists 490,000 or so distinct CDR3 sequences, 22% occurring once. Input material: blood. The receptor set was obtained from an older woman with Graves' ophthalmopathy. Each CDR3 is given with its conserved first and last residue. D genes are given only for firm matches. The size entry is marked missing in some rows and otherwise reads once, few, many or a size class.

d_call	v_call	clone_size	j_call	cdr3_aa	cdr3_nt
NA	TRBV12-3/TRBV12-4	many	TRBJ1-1	CASSFTENTEAFF	TGTGCCAGCAGTTTCACAGAGAACACTGAAGCTTTCTTT
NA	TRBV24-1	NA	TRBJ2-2	CATSDSGRGVSGELFF	TGTGCCACCAGTGATTCGGGCAGGGGAGTATCGGGGGAGCTGTTTTTT
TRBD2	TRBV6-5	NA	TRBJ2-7	CASSFGTSGSRGSRGGYYEQYF	TGTGCCAGCAGTTTTGGGACTAGCGGGAGCCGTGGGTCAAGGGGGGGTTACTACGAGCAGTACTTC
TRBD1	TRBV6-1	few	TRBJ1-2	CASSDPRRGQNYGYTF	TGTGCCAGCAGTGACCCCCGTAGGGGGCAGAACTATGGCTACACCTTC
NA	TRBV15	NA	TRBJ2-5	CATSREYQETQYF	TGTGCCACCAGCAGAGAGTACCAAGAGACCCAGTACTTC
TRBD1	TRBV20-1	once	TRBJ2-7	CSANAGGAGYEQYF	TGCAGTGCTAATGCAGGGGGCGCAGGGTACGAGCAGTACTTC
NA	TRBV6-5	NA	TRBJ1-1	CASSYSKVVGEAFF	TGTGCCAGCAGTTACTCGAAGGTAGTCGGTGAAGCTTTCTTT
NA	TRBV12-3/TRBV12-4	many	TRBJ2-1	CASSLIGADEQFF	TGTGCCAGCAGTTTAATAGGGGCCGATGAGCAGTTCTTC
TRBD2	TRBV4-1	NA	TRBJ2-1	CASSQVVRREPYNEQFF	TGCGCCAGCAGCCAAGTAGTGCGGCGGGAGCCATACAATGAGCAGTTCTTC
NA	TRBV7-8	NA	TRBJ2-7	CASSLGWGPLSAEQYF	TGTGCCAGCAGCTTAGGATGGGGACCCCTTTCGGCTGAGCAGTACTTC
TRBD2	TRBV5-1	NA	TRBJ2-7	CASSFDSGRTEQYF	TGCGCCAGCAGCTTTGATAGCGGGAGGACCGAGCAGTACTTC
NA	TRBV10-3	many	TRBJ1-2	CAISETGRKEGYTF	TGTGCCATCAGTGAGACCGGGAGAAAGGAGGGCTACACCTTC
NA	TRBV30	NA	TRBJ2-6	CAWSVRRGPSGANVLTF	TGTGCCTGGAGTGTTCGCCGCGGGCCCTCTGGGGCCAACGTCCTGACTTTC
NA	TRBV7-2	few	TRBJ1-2	CASSLGGWHPFLYGYTF	TGTGCCAGCAGCTTAGGAGGTTGGCACCCCTTTCTTTATGGCTACACCTTC
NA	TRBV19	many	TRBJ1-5	CASSIELNQPQHF	TGTGCCAGTAGCATCGAACTTAATCAGCCCCAGCATTTT
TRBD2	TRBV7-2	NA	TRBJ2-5	CASSLSLAGGQETQYF	TGTGCCAGCAGCCTCTCCCTAGCGGGGGGCCAAGAGACCCAGTACTTC
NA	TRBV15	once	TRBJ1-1	CATSRDLNREAFF	TGTGCCACCAGCAGAGACCTGAACAGAGAAGCTTTCTTT
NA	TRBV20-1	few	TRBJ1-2	CSARDRQDRHGYTF	TGCAGTGCTAGAGATCGACAGGACAGACATGGCTACACCTTC
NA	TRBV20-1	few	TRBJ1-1	CSARMGSSNTEAFF	TGCAGTGCTAGAATGGGCAGCTCGAACACTGAAGCTTTCTTT
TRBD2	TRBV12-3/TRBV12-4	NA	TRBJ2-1	CASSSSHGLAGANEQFF	TGTGCCAGCAGTTCTTCCCATGGACTAGCGGGAGCTAATGAGCAGTTCTTC
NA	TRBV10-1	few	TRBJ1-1	CASSDRQAGVKTEAFF	TGCGCCAGCAGTGATCGGCAGGCAGGGGTGAAGACTGAAGCTTTCTTT
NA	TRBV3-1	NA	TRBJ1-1	CASSHQLDTEAFF	TGTGCCAGCAGCCACCAACTAGACACTGAAGCTTTCTTT
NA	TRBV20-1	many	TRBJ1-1	CSARQGGPNTEAFF	TGCAGTGCTAGGCAAGGGGGACCGAACACTGAAGCTTTCTTT
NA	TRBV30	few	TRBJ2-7	CAWTTGAGQYF	TGTGCCTGGACTACTGGGGCAGGGCAGTACTTC
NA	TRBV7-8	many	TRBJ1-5	CASSLADGGLSNQPQHF	TGTGCCAGCAGCTTAGCGGACGGGGGTTTGAGCAATCAGCCCCAGCATTTT
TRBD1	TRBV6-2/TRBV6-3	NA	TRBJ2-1	CASRGTGNEQFF	TGTGCCAGCAGAGGGACAGGAAATGAGCAGTTCTTC
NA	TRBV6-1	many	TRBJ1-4	CASSTRDATNEKLFF	TGTGCCAGCAGTACGAGGGATGCAACTAATGAAAAACTGTTTTTT
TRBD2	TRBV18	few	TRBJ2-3	CASSTGLADLLGTDTQYF	TGTGCCAGCTCGACCGGACTAGCGGACCTACTCGGCACAGATACGCAGTATTTT
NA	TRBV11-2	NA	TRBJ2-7	CASSSGPSEQYF	TGTGCCAGCAGCAGCGGCCCCAGCGAGCAGTACTTC
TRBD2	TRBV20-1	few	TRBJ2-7	CSARTGGGEQYF	TGCAGTGCTAGGACGGGAGGAGGCGAGCAGTACTTC
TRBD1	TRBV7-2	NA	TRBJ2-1	CASSLQQGYNEQFF	TGTGCCAGCAGCTTACAACAGGGGTACAATGAGCAGTTCTTC
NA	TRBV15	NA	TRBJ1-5	CATSREGQAFNQPQHF	TGTGCCACCAGCAGAGAAGGCCAAGCTTTCAATCAGCCCCAGCATTTT
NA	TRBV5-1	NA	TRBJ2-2	CASSLIGGGTGELFF	TGCGCCAGCAGCTTGATCGGGGGAGGCACCGGGGAGCTGTTTTTT
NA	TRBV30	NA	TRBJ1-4	CAWSVPSRGTEKLFF	TGTGCCTGGAGTGTACCAAGCAGGGGTACTGAAAAACTGTTTTTT
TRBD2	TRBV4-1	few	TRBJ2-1	CASNERVAGGPRYNEQFF	TGCGCCAGCAACGAAAGGGTCGCGGGAGGGCCTCGGTACAATGAGCAGTTCTTC
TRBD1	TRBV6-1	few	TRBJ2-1	CASWGQGANEQFF	TGTGCCAGTTGGGGACAGGGGGCAAATGAGCAGTTCTTC
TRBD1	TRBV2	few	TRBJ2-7	CASTDETGVHEQYF	TGTGCCAGCACCGACGAGACAGGGGTCCACGAGCAGTACTTC
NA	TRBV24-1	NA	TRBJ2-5	CATSEEGRLGTQYF	TGTGCCACCAGTGAAGAGGGACGGTTGGGGACCCAGTACTTC
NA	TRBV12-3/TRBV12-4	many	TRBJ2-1	CASSVGGRRVDEQFF	TGTGCCAGCAGTGTTGGCGGACGAAGGGTGGATGAGCAGTTCTTC
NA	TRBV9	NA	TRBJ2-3	CASSEGGNVGTDTQYF	TGTGCCAGCAGCGAGGGGGGCAATGTCGGCACAGATACGCAGTATTTT
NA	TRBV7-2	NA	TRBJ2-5	CASSFSGLFQETQYF	TGTGCCAGCAGCTTTAGCGGTCTTTTCCAAGAGACCCAGTACTTC
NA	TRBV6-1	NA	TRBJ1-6	CATTRGGNSPLHF	TGTGCCACCACAAGGGGAGGTAATTCACCCCTCCACTTT
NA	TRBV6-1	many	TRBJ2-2	CASSYRQIVSGTNTGELFF	TGTGCCAGCAGTTACAGACAGATCGTCAGCGGGACAAACACCGGGGAGCTGTTTTTT
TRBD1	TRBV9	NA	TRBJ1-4	CASSVAPTTGGEEKLFF	TGTGCCAGCAGCGTAGCTCCGACTACAGGGGGCGAGGAAAAACTGTTTTTT
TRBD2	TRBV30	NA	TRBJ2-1	CAWSVQLGGSSYNEQFF	TGTGCCTGGAGTGTACAGTTGGGGGGGAGCTCCTACAATGAGCAGTTCTTC
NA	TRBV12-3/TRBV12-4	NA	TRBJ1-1	CASSPPGTLNTEAFF	TGTGCCAGCAGCCCACCCGGGACCCTGAACACTGAAGCTTTCTTT
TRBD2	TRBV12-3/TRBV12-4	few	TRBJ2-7	CASSPSRGRGGYEQYF	TGTGCCAGCAGTCCTTCGCGGGGGAGGGGAGGGTACGAGCAGTACTTC
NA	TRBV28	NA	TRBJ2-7	CASSPPGGSGKGEQYF	TGTGCCAGCTCACCACCAGGGGGTAGCGGGAAGGGCGAGCAGTACTTC
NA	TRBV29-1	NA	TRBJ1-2	CSVEATNYGYTF	TGCAGCGTTGAAGCCACCAACTATGGCTACACCTTC
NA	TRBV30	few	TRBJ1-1	CAWIWNTEAFF	TGTGCCTGGATCTGGAACACTGAAGCTTTCTTT